The 12 T cell receptor beta chains below come from one sample, sequenced in a study of spatial heterogeneity in lung cancer (dated by TCRdb to the late 2010s). This sample's time point label indicates: blood at routine non-recurrence follow-up after resection. The receptor library was made with 5' RACE. Sequenced on a NextSeq 500. TCRdb handled the public reads itself, with Q25 trimming in fastp and clone calling in MiXCR, and kept productive beta chains. Rows matching on CDR3 protein sequence are summarized as one entry with the most common DNA and genes. The sample yields tens of thousands of distinct CDR3 sequences; about 9.8% were counted once. The ten largest clones take up about a fifth of the sample. Sequencing was performed on PBMCs, taken at follow-up. The receptors shown here come from a male donor with early-stage non-small cell lung cancer.

This clonotype was seen ten or more times. This chain links TRBV20-1 with TRBJ1-2, with D uncertain. This CDR3 has 11 amino acids. V lost 7 bases and J 2 bases, leaving 8 bases between the germline ends. Germline V gene lookup returns CDR1 DFQATT and CDR2 SNEGSKA (reference sequence). The CDR3 nucleotides read TGCAGTGGGAAGGAAAACTATGGCTACACCTTC. This translates into CSGKENYGYTF.

This clonotype was counted between two and nine times. The V call is TRBV6-5, the J call TRBJ2-7; TRBD1 matches at 7 bases. Germline lookup yields CDR1 MNHEY and CDR2 SVGAGI. This CDR3 is built from 13 residues. V shed 6 bases, J shed 1 base, and the junction held 3 bases outside the gene matches. The CDR3: CASSDRASYEQYF. Here the CDR3 DNA reads TGTGCCAGCAGCGACAGGGCGTCCTACGAGCAGTACTTC.

This clonotype was observed many times. Because it lacks the conserved phenylalanine or tryptophan at the end, this CDR3 is likely a read error. Because the CDR3's place on the DNA is in doubt, the DNA is left out and the CDR3 is given as listed by TCRdb. The genes are TRBV30 and TRBJ2-1; the table calls TRBD1, which could not be checked here. Germline V gene data show CDR1 as GTSNPN and CDR2 as SVGIG (reference sequence). The CDR3 totals 9 residues, both ends included. The CDR3: CAWSVRGNR.

This chain links TRBV28 with TRBJ2-7; D might be TRBD1 or TRBD2, each matching 5 bases. There are 14 residues in the CDR3. The germline V gene encodes CDR1 MDHEN and CDR2 SYDVKM. V shed 4 bases and J shed 6 bases, with 16 bases lying between them. Written as DNA, the CDR3 is TGTGCCAGCAGTTCACCGGGACGGACTCTCGAGCAGTACTTC. This sequence encodes CASSSPGRTLEQYF.

In its sample, this clonotype was seen many times. V is TRBV28 and J is TRBJ2-2; D possibly corresponds to TRBD2 (6 bases). The CDR3 loop spans 15 amino acids. Germline CDR1 MDHEN, CDR2 SYDVKM. V was shortened by 6 bases and J by 3 bases, with 14 bases between the two germline ends. CDR3 DNA: TGTGCCAGCAGGCCATGGAGGGGTGACACCGGGGAGCTGTTTTTT. Protein sequence: CASRPWRGDTGELFF.

This clonotype turned up a few times. This chain joins TRBV7-2 and TRBJ2-4; D might be TRBD1 or TRBD2, each matching 6 bases. Germline lookup yields CDR1 SGHTA and CDR2 FQGNSA. The V and J ends lost 0 bases and 8 bases respectively, with 11 bases between them. The CDR3 loop spans 14 amino acids. The CDR3 nucleotides are TGTGCCAGCAGCTTAGCGGGGGGCGGGGACATTCAGTACTTC. Protein: CASSLAGGGDIQYF.

The rearrangement uses TRBV28 and TRBJ2-7; 9 nucleotides agree with TRBD1. This CDR3 region has 15 residues. Germline V lookup: CDR1 MDHEN, CDR2 SYDVKM. V was pared by 4 bases and J by 3 bases, with 7 bases of the junction left unmatched. The CDR3 loop reads CASSSPDRGNYEQYF. The CDR3 DNA reads TGTGCCAGCAGTTCTCCCGACAGGGGGAACTACGAGCAGTACTTC.

This clonotype was seen repeatedly, ten times or more. This sequence joins TRBV6-5 and TRBJ1-5, with D unclear. Germline V gives CDR1 MNHEY, CDR2 SVGAGI. CDR3 length: 15 residues. Trimming took 6 bases from V and 4 from J, leaving 16 bases between them. In DNA form, the CDR3 reads TGTGCCAGCAGGCCCCTTGGGTCGGGGAATCAGCCCCAGCATTTT. It encodes CASRPLGSGNQPQHF.

This clonotype has at least ten counts. CDR3 sequence (DNA): TGTGCCAGTAGTATCTTTGACAGGCAAGAGACCCAGTACTTC. It encodes CASSIFDRQETQYF. The chain has TRBV19 and TRBJ2-5; the D gene is possibly TRBD1 (6 bases). There are 14 residues in the CDR3. CDR1 and CDR2 from the germline V gene are LNHDA and SQIVND (reference sequence). V was clipped by 3 bases and J by 2 bases, with 10 bases between them.

This clonotype has a handful of counts. This chain uses TRBV3-1 with TRBJ2-3; the match to TRBD1 covers 9 bases. The CDR3 runs 14 residues. In germline, CDR1 is LGHDT, CDR2 YNNKEL (reference sequence). V lost 4 bases to trimming and J lost 9 bases; unmatched junction nucleotides: 8. This CDR3 is CASSRPGTGRTQYF. In DNA, the CDR3 is TGTGCCAGCAGCCGGCCAGGGACAGGGCGGACGCAGTATTTT.

This clonotype was detected many times. The chain is built from TRBV29-1 and TRBJ2-3; 12 positions agree with TRBD2. There are 19 residues in the CDR3. The J segment lost 6 bases and the V segment lost 6 bases, leaving 22 bases of the junction unmatched. CDR1 SQVTM and CDR2 ANQGSEA come from the germline V gene. CDR3 sequence: CSVLKNPGLAGFYRDTQYF. The CDR3 DNA is TGCAGCGTCCTCAAAAACCCGGGACTAGCGGGTTTTTACAGGGATACGCAGTATTTT.

This clonotype was observed at least ten times. This chain links TRBV7-9 with TRBJ2-3; no firm D call. With 5 bases removed from V and 9 bases from J, the gap between germline ends came to 12 bases. The V gene's germline CDR1 is SEHNR and CDR2 FQNEAQ (reference sequence). The CDR3 runs 12 residues. The CDR3 loop is CASSPPGWTQYF. The DNA of the CDR3 is TGTGCCAGCAGCCCCCCCGGGTGGACGCAGTATTTT.